A selection of T cell receptor beta chains follows, all from one sample in a study of blood T cell repertoires in COVID-19. Sequencing was performed with immunoSEQ multiplex PCR; in TCRdb, only in-frame clones are kept and a portion is missing. The sample has 250,000 to 300,000 clones; 80% to 90% are singletons. The sequencing input was peripheral blood. The source is a woman in her thirties or forties who had recovered from COVID-19. The CDR3 runs from the conserved cysteine through the conserved F or W. D genes are given only for firm matches. Rows may omit the clone size; those that give it use once, few, many or a size class.

TRBJ2-3	.	TRBV5-1	.	CASQGGVHTDTQYF	TGCGCCAGCCAAGGGGGGGTTCACACAGATACGCAGTATTTT
TRBJ1-5	.	TRBV15	.	CATSRDKPGVHQPQHF	TGTGCCACCAGCAGAGACAAACCGGGGGTCCATCAGCCCCAGCATTTT
TRBJ2-3	.	TRBV15	.	CATSRGGSSADTQYF	TGTGCCACCAGCAGAGGCGGGTCCTCGGCAGATACGCAGTATTTT
TRBJ1-1	.	TRBV29-1	.	CSVVRWNTEAFF	TGCAGCGTTGTACGGTGGAACACTGAAGCTTTCTTT
TRBJ2-1	.	TRBV20-1	TRBD2	CSASRSGRFSEQFF	TGCAGTGCTAGTCGGAGCGGGAGGTTCAGTGAGCAGTTCTTC
TRBJ2-3	.	TRBV15	TRBD2	CATSREREGTDTQYF	TGTGCCACCAGCAGAGAGCGGGAGGGGACAGATACGCAGTATTTT
TRBJ2-7	.	TRBV2	TRBD2	CASIGLDYEQYF	TGTGCCAGCATCGGACTAGATTACGAGCAGTACTTC
TRBJ2-1	.	TRBV27	.	CASRNNNEQFF	TGTGCCAGCAGAAATAACAATGAGCAGTTCTTC
TRBJ2-2	.	TRBV5-4	.	CASSPGGGDTGELFF	TGTGCCAGCAGCCCCGGGGGAGGTGACACCGGGGAGCTGTTTTTT
TRBJ2-3	.	TRBV13	TRBD1	CASSLVVNRGSTDTQYF	TGTGCCAGCAGCTTAGTGGTAAACAGGGGCAGCACAGATACGCAGTATTTT
TRBJ2-5	.	TRBV3-1/TRBV3-2	TRBD2	CASSPSGAGLLRTQYF	TGTGCCAGCAGCCCGAGCGGGGCCGGGCTCCTGCGGACCCAGTACTTC
TRBJ2-1	.	TRBV10-1	.	CASSVGMGQNNEQFF	TGCGCCAGCAGTGTTGGGATGGGACAAAACAATGAGCAGTTCTTC
TRBJ1-2	once	TRBV5-1	TRBD1	CASSQGQVGGYTF	TGCGCCAGCAGCCAGGGACAGGTTGGGGGCTACACCTTC
TRBJ1-6	once	TRBV11-2	TRBD1	CASSLGGAGGRSPLHF	TGTGCCAGCAGCTTAGGTGGTGCAGGGGGTAGGTCACCCCTCCACTTT
TRBJ2-7	.	TRBV28	.	CASSPRTAPYEQYF	TGTGCCAGCAGTCCAAGGACAGCCCCCTACGAGCAGTACTTC
TRBJ2-1	.	TRBV7-9	.	CASSLVEHGLDEQFF	TGTGCCAGCAGCTTGGTTGAGCACGGTTTGGATGAGCAGTTCTTC
TRBJ1-5	.	TRBV2	.	CASKAALNQPQHF	TGTGCCAGCAAAGCGGCACTTAATCAGCCCCAGCATTTT